This T cell receptor (beta chain) was recorded in a study of shared clonotypes between healthy human individuals. With 0 bases clipped from V and 4 bases from J, the junction kept 6 bases outside the gene matches. Germline CDR1 reads LGHNA; CDR2 reads YSLEER. The CDR3 has 15 amino acids. Generated by immunoSEQ multiplex PCR, the TCRdb table keeps only in-frame clones and is missing some. The sample contains 2 million to 2.5 million clones, nearly 97% of which appear only once. A remark on this clone: The sample contains more than one DNA sequence encoding this CDR3.

The source material was naive CD4+ T cells sorted from blood. Documented subset: CD45RA+ positively selected. The clonotype comes from a man aged 18-30 years in good health. The chain links TRBV4-3 to TRBJ2-7, with 7 nucleotides matching TRBD2. CDR3 in amino acids: CASSQDRAGLYEQYF. The CDR3, as DNA: TGCGCCAGCAGCCAAGACCGAGCGGGACTGTACGAGCAGTACTTC.